These 28 T cell receptor beta chains share one sample of origin, sequenced in a study of blood T cells in healthy people across ages. PCR was performed a second time for roughly 7 to 12 cycles using a sample-barcoded 5' primer and a J-beta primer mix. MiXCR, run by TCRdb on the 5' RACE reads, gives a single entry per CDR3 protein. The data contain roughly 2 million distinct CDR3 sequences, less than 50% of them singletons. The sample comprised blood. The source is a woman aged 40 to 50 in good health.

The V gene is TRBV3-1, the J gene TRBJ2-1; no clear D gene. The V end was cut by 3 bases, the J end by 13 bases, with 10 bases between. Germline assignment: CDR1 LGHDT and CDR2 YNNKEL (reference sequence). The CDR3 runs to 11 residues. The CDR3 coding sequence is TGTGCCAGCAGCCAGAAAGAGACCCAGTTCTTC. Translating gives CASSQKETQFF.

This clonotype appeared a few times. This chain connects TRBV7-9 to TRBJ2-7; tentatively, D is TRBD1 (6 bases). This CDR3 is built from 13 residues. Germline V lookup: CDR1 SEHNR, CDR2 FQNEAQ (reference sequence). Between the trimmed V and J ends, which lost 5 bases and 6 bases, there was a span of 14 bases. In DNA, the CDR3 is TGTGCCAGCAGCCGAAAATGGGGGCGCGAGCAGTACTTC. It specifies CASSRKWGREQYF.

The chain links TRBV7-9 to TRBJ2-5; 7 bases align to TRBD1. This CDR3 is 14 amino acids long. From germline, CDR1 is SEHNR and CDR2 FQNEAQ (reference sequence). After removal of 4 bases from V and 6 bases from J, the junction contained 8 bases not matched to a gene. The CDR3 sequence is CASSYDRQGQTQYF. The CDR3 coding sequence is TGTGCCAGCAGCTATGATAGACAGGGACAGACCCAGTACTTC.

The rearrangement joins TRBV27 to TRBJ1-4, with D perhaps TRBD1 (6 bases). V shed 6 bases and J shed 8 bases, with 19 bases lying between them. In germline, CDR1 is MNHEY, CDR2 SMNVEV (reference sequence). The CDR3 is 15 residues long. The CDR3 nucleotides read TGTGCCAGCAGCCCATACGACAGGTCTGGGGAAAAACTGTTTTTT. Translating gives CASSPYDRSGEKLFF.

About this clonotype itself: Since a much larger clone is just one base distant, this may be a read error. The chain has TRBV29-1 and TRBJ2-7; D gene ambiguous. CDR1 and CDR2 (germline): SQVTM, ANQGSEA. This CDR3 contains 13 residues. CDR3 region: CNVKTESSYEQYF. CDR3 nucleotide sequence: TGCAACGTGAAGACTGAGAGCTCCTACGAGCAGTACTTC.

The rearrangement links TRBV4-3 to TRBJ2-3, with 8 bases fitting TRBD2. The CDR3 extends over 16 amino acids. V gave up 1 base and J gave up 2 bases; unmatched junction bases: 5. Germline V gives CDR1 LGHNA, CDR2 YSLEER. The DNA for the CDR3 is TGCGCCAGCAGCCAAGCGTCTAGCGGGCTCACAGATACGCAGTATTTT. It yields the protein CASSQASSGLTDTQYF.

The genes are TRBV7-2 and TRBJ2-7, with 9 bases identical to TRBD1. Germline V gene lookup returns CDR1 SGHTA and CDR2 FQGNSA. V shed 3 bases, J shed 5 bases, and the junction held 8 bases outside the gene matches. The CDR3 spans 15 residues. CDR3 DNA sequence: TGTGCCAGCAGCTTGGACAGGGGAGAGAGAAACGAGCAGTACTTC. Encoded protein: CASSLDRGERNEQYF.

The chain recombines TRBV20-1 with TRBJ1-5; D gene uncertain. This CDR3 is built from 12 residues. Germline loops: CDR1 DFQATT, CDR2 SNEGSKA (reference sequence). V lost 7 bases and J 6 bases, leaving 13 bases between the germline ends. CDR3: CSVKPAGQPQHF. The CDR3 DNA reads as TGCAGTGTTAAACCAGCGGGTCAGCCCCAGCATTTT.

The chain joins TRBV27 to TRBJ2-5; TRBD2 matches 8 bases. CDR1 and CDR2 (germline): MNHEY, SMNVEV (reference sequence). The length of the CDR3 is 15 residues. Losses at the gene ends were 5 bases for V and 5 bases for J; bases not matched to a gene: 10. The CDR3 here is CASSPPRASGETQYF. CDR3 sequence (DNA): TGTGCCAGCAGTCCCCCGCGGGCTAGCGGGGAGACCCAGTACTTC.

V is TRBV2 and J is TRBJ2-4; D unclear. With the DNA end fitting TRBJ2-7 better, the J assignment may be wrong. CDR3 size: 14 residues. Germline V gene sequence: CDR1 SNHLY, CDR2 FYNNEI. The CDR3 region has the DNA TGTGCCAGCAGTGCGACCCTTGCCTCACCCGAGCAGTACTTC. As protein: CASSATLASPEQYF.

The chain has TRBV4-1 and TRBJ2-7, with D maybe TRBD2 (6 bases). CDR1 and CDR2 from the germline V gene are MGHRA and YSYEKL. The CDR3 loop spans 15 amino acids. The V end lost 2 bases, the J end lost 6 bases, and 17 bases lay between the germline ends. CDR3 sequence (DNA): TGCGCCAGCAGCCAATTCCAGGGACTGGTAAGCGAGCAGTACTTC. Protein product: CASSQFQGLVSEQYF.

The chain joins TRBV7-2 to TRBJ2-5; either TRBD1 or TRBD2 may fit D (7 bases each). Per germline, CDR1 SGHTA and CDR2 FQGNSA. The V end lost 4 bases, the J end lost 11 bases, and 23 bases lay between the germline ends. This CDR3 is built from 15 residues. The CDR3 region is CASSSGGSRGATQYF. The CDR3 nucleotides are TGTGCCAGCAGCTCCGGGGGGTCCAGGGGGGCTACTCAGTACTTC.

This clonotype appeared a single time. The rearrangement links TRBV28 to TRBJ1-1, with TRBD1 identical over 9 bases. This CDR3 is built from 12 residues. V lost 10 bases and J lost 3; bases outside the gene matches: 3. The germline CDR1 and CDR2 sequences are MDHEN and SYDVKM. Written as DNA, the CDR3 is TGTGCCACGGACAGGGGATACACTGAAGCTTTCTTT. Residues: CATDRGYTEAFF.

This clonotype was counted between two and nine times. The CDR3 coding sequence is TGTGCCAGCAGAGGACAGGGGGTATCCTACAATGAGCAGTTCTTC. Its translation: CASRGQGVSYNEQFF. The genes are TRBV6-5 and TRBJ2-1; 10 positions agree with TRBD1. The V and J ends lost 6 bases and 1 base, in that order; junction bases with no gene match: 3. Germline CDR1 reads MNHEY; CDR2 reads SVGAGI. The CDR3 runs to 15 residues.

The chain combines TRBV7-9 with TRBJ2-3; 7 bases fit TRBD2. The CDR3 has 17 residues. Trimming at V came to 2 bases and at J to 0 bases, leaving 8 bases not matched to a gene. Germline CDR1 is SEHNR and CDR2 is FQNEAQ (reference sequence). The CDR3 spells CASSLIPRGDSTDTQYF. In nucleotides, the CDR3 is TGTGCCAGCAGCTTAATACCCCGGGGGGATAGCACAGATACGCAGTATTTT.

The chain has TRBV12-3 or TRBV12-4 and TRBJ1-2, with D unresolved. The CDR3 covers 13 residues. With 5 bases removed from V and 8 bases from J, the gap between germline ends came to 15 bases. The CDR3 sequence: CASSLGSFRGYTF. As DNA, the CDR3 is TGTGCCAGCAGTCTAGGGTCCTTTCGAGGCTACACCTTC.

V is TRBV2 and J is TRBJ1-4; D remains ambiguous. Germline V lookup: CDR1 SNHLY, CDR2 FYNNEI. This CDR3 is 15 amino acids long. V was trimmed by 3 bases and J by 6 bases, leaving 14 bases between them. The DNA of the CDR3 is TGTGCCAGCAGTGATATAAGGCAGTCGGATGAAAAACTGTTTTTT. Residues: CASSDIRQSDEKLFF.

The gene calls are TRBV7-2 and TRBJ1-1; D may be TRBD1 (5 bases). V gave up 7 bases and J gave up 4 bases, with 10 bases separating them. The CDR3 loop spans 12 amino acids. Germline V gene data show CDR1 as SGHTA and CDR2 as FQGNSA. This CDR3 is CASIGGVTEAFF. In DNA form, the CDR3 reads TGTGCCAGCATTGGGGGTGTCACTGAAGCTTTCTTT.

This clonotype appeared a few times. The chain carries TRBV11-2 and TRBJ2-1; D uncertain. The germline CDR1 and CDR2 sequences are SGHAT and FQNNGV. V was pared by 3 bases and J by 7 bases, with 16 bases between. The CDR3 spans 15 residues. CDR3 DNA: TGTGCCAGCAGCTTTGCACTGACCCTAGGAAATGAGCAGTTCTTC. Residues: CASSFALTLGNEQFF.

This clonotype appeared a single time. This chain connects TRBV20-1 to TRBJ1-2, with D tentatively TRBD1 (5 bases). This CDR3 is built from 12 residues. V shed 4 bases and J shed 7 bases, with 13 bases lying between them. Germline assignment: CDR1 DFQATT and CDR2 SNEGSKA (reference sequence). The CDR3 region is CSAITRGGGYTF. The DNA of the CDR3 is TGCAGTGCTATAACGAGGGGTGGTGGCTACACCTTC.

The CDR3 DNA follows: TGCAGCGTTGAAGATTTAAGGCGAGAGCAGTTCTTC. Its protein is CSVEDLRREQFF. The rearrangement uses TRBV29-1 and TRBJ2-1; D remains unclear. Trimming took 0 bases from V and 10 from J, leaving 10 bases between them. Germline CDR1 SQVTM, CDR2 ANQGSEA. CDR3 length equals 12 residues.

This chain links TRBV4-3 with TRBJ2-3; TRBD2 agrees at 11 bases. CDR3 size: 20 residues. V lost 3 bases to trimming and J lost 0 bases; unmatched junction nucleotides: 14. Germline CDR1 and CDR2: LGHNA and YSLEER. For the CDR3, the DNA is TGCGCCAGCAGCCAGCCTGGGTCACTAGCGGGGGCGAAAAGCACAGATACGCAGTATTTT. Amino acids: CASSQPGSLAGAKSTDTQYF.

J is TRBJ1-5 and V is TRBV20-1; 10 nucleotides line up with TRBD1. This CDR3 has 16 residues. V was clipped by 3 bases and J by 6 bases; unmatched bases: 11. Germline V CDR1 and CDR2: DFQATT, SNEGSKA (reference sequence). The CDR3 nucleotides are TGCAGTGCTAGGCACTCCCCCGGGACAGGGGTTCAGCCCCAGCATTTT. It yields the protein CSARHSPGTGVQPQHF.

This clonotype was detected only once. The chain couples TRBV9 to TRBJ1-2, with 7 bases matching TRBD1. The junction had 5 bases not matched to a gene; V was cut back by 3 bases and J by 6 bases. Per the germline V gene, CDR1 is SGDLS and CDR2 is YYNGEE. The CDR3 has 13 amino acids. This chain's CDR3 is CASSADRADGYTF. The CDR3 coding sequence is TGTGCCAGCAGCGCCGACAGGGCGGATGGCTACACCTTC.

J is TRBJ2-5 and V is TRBV2; D unresolved. V lost 6 bases and J 2 bases, leaving 13 bases between the germline ends. CDR1 SNHLY and CDR2 FYNNEI come from the germline V gene. There are 14 residues in the CDR3. CDR3 residues: CASSETYTQETQYF. CDR3 in DNA: TGTGCCAGCAGCGAGACCTACACTCAAGAGACCCAGTACTTC.

V is TRBV6-2 or TRBV6-3 and J is TRBJ1-1; 7 nucleotides match TRBD1. Per the germline V gene, CDR1 is MNHEY and CDR2 is SVGEGT. V trimming: 10 bases; J trimming: 8 bases; junction bases outside the gene matches: 13. The CDR3 length is 13 residues. The CDR3, as DNA: TGTGCCACCATGGAAGGGGGCTTCATGGAAGCTTTCTTT. It yields the protein CATMEGGFMEAFF.

The chain employs TRBV15 and TRBJ1-6, with D tentatively TRBD1 (5 bases). Trimming removed 0 bases at V and 8 bases at J, with 11 bases between. This CDR3 is built from 15 residues. Germline V gene lookup returns CDR1 LNHNV and CDR2 YYDKDF (reference sequence). This chain's CDR3 is CATSRDRDDYSPLHF. Written as DNA, the CDR3 is TGTGCCACCAGCAGAGATCGGGACGACTATTCACCCCTCCACTTT.

The genes are TRBV13 and TRBJ2-4; D is ambiguous. With 0 bases removed from V and 0 bases from J, the gap between germline ends came to 12 bases. The length of the CDR3 is 17 residues. Germline-derived CDR1 and CDR2 are PRHDT and FYEKMQ (reference sequence). The CDR3 DNA reads TGTGCCAGCAGCTTAGGGAATGGGATCGTAGCCAAAAACATTCAGTACTTC. Its protein is CASSLGNGIVAKNIQYF.